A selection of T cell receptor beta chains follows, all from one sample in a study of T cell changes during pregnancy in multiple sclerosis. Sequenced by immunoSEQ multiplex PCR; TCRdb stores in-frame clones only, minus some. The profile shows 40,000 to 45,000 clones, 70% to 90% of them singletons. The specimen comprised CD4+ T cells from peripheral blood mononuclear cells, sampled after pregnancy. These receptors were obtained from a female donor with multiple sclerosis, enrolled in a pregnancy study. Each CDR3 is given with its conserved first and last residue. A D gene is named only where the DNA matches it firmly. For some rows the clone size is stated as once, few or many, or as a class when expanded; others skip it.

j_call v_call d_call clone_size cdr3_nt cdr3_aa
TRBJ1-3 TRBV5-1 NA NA TGCGCCAGCAGCTCCTACCCCCAGGGGAAGGCTGGAAACACCATATATTTT CASSSYPQGKAGNTIYF
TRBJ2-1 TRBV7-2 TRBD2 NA TGTGCCAGCAGCTTAGGGGGACTAGCGGCCAATGAGCAGTTCTTC CASSLGGLAANEQFF
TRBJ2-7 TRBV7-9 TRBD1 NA TGTGCCAGCAGGTCCTGGGACAGATCCTACGAGCAGTACTTC CASRSWDRSYEQYF
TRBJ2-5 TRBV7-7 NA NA TGTGCTAGCAGCACGACGGAAGGGGGGACCCAGTACTTC CASSTTEGGTQYF
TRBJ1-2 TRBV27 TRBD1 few TGTGCCAGCAGTCCCTGGGGCAGGGGGACGGTTGGCTACACCTTC CASSPWGRGTVGYTF
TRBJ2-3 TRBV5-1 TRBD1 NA TGCGCCAGCAGCTCTGGACAGGGCACAGATACGCAGTATTTT CASSSGQGTDTQYF
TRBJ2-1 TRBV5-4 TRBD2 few TGTGCCAGCAGGGGGACTAGCGGGGGGGCCCTTAACCATGAGCAGTTCTTC CASRGTSGGALNHEQFF
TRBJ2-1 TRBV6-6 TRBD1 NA TGTGCCAGCAGTCAGACAGGGTACTCCTACAATGAGCAGTTCTTC CASSQTGYSYNEQFF
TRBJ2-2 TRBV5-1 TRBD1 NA TGCGCCAGCAGCTTGGGGGACAGGGCAACCGGGGAGCTGTTTTTT CASSLGDRATGELFF
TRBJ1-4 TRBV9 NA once TGTGCCAGCAGCGTTACACCCGGGGGGGGGAGTGAAAAACTGTTTTTT CASSVTPGGGSEKLFF
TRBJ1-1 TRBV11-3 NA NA TGTGCCAGCAGCTTGACGGCGGGTGAAGCTTTCTTT CASSLTAGEAFF
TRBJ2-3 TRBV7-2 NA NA TGTGCCAGCAGTCCTCAACTCGGTACGCAGTATTTT CASSPQLGTQYF
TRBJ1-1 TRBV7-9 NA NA TGTGCCAGCAGCTTAGCAGGGGAAGGGGAAGCTTTCTTT CASSLAGEGEAFF
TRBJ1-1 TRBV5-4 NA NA TGTGCCAGCAGCTTGAAAGGCGGGGGGGATACTGAAGCTTTCTTT CASSLKGGGDTEAFF
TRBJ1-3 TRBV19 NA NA TGTGCCAGTACCCTAGGGGCACGGACAGACTCTGGAAACACCATATATTTT CASTLGARTDSGNTIYF
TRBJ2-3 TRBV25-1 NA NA TGTGCCAGCAGCCCTGGGAGAACAAGCAGCGCTACAGATACGCAGTATTTT CASSPGRTSSATDTQYF
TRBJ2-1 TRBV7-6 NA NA TGTGCCAGCAGCTTACCGACTTCAAGCGGGAATGAGCAGTTCTTC CASSLPTSSGNEQFF
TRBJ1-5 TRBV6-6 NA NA TGTGCCAGCCGGCAGGGGAATCAGCCCCAGCATTTT CASRQGNQPQHF
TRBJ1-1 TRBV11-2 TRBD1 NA TGTGCCAGCAGCTTTCAGGGGGCGAACACTGAAGCTTTCTTT CASSFQGANTEAFF
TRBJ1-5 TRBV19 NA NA TGTGCCAGTAGTTCAAACCGGGGGGGTCAGCCCCAGCATTTT CASSSNRGGQPQHF
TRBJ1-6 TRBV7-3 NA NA TGTGCCAGCAGCCTCTACGCCGGGAGGCAAGCACCCCTCCACTTT CASSLYAGRQAPLHF
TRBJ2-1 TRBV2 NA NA TGTGCCAGCAAGTTACCGGGACATCGCCGGAATGAGCAGTTCTTC CASKLPGHRRNEQFF
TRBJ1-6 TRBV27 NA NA TGTGCCAGCAGTTTGTCTTTTGGCAGAAGCTCCTATAATTCACCCCTCCACTTT CASSLSFGRSSYNSPLHF
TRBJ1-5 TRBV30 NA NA TGTGCCTGGAGCGACGGGACACCCTATAGCAATCAGCCCCAGCATTTT CAWSDGTPYSNQPQHF
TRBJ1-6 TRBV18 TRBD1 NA TGTGCCAGCTCCCGCGACAGGGATGGGTCACCCCTCCACTTT CASSRDRDGSPLHF
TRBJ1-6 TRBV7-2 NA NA TGTGCCAGCAGCTCCAATCCGGGGTTTGGCCACTTT CASSSNPGFGHF
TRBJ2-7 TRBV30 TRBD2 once TGTGCCTGGAGTGGGACTAGCGGGGGGGCATACGAGCAGTACTTC CAWSGTSGGAYEQYF
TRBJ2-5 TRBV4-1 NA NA TGCGCCAGCAGCCAAGAAAGGGGGCCGAGCGGGGAGACCCAGTACTTC CASSQERGPSGETQYF
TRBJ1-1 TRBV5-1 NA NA TGCGCCAGCAGCCTGGGGGCGATCCTGAACACTGAAGCTTTCTTT CASSLGAILNTEAFF
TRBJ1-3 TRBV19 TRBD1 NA TGTGCCAGTAGTCTCCGCCCCGGGACAGGGATTTCTGGAAACACCATATATTTT CASSLRPGTGISGNTIYF
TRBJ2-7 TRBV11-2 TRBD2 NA TGTGCCAGCAGCGGGACTAGCGGGGGCTACGAGCAGTACTTC CASSGTSGGYEQYF
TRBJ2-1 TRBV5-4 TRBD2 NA TGTGCCAGCAGCCATGAAATAGCGGGGGGGCCTTCGAATGAGCAGTTCTTC CASSHEIAGGPSNEQFF
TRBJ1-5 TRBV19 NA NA TGTGCCAGTAGTATGCGACGGCTAGTCGGCAATCAGCCCCAGCATTTT CASSMRRLVGNQPQHF
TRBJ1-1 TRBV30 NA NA TGTGCCTGGAGTGGCAGTAACACTGAAGCTTTCTTT CAWSGSNTEAFF
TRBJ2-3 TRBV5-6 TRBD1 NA TGTGCCAGCAGCCGGACAGGGGGAACAGATACGCAGTATTTT CASSRTGGTDTQYF
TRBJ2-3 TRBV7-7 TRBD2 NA TGTGCTAGCAGCTCCGGGGGAAGCGGGGGCACAGATACGCAGTATTTT CASSSGGSGGTDTQYF
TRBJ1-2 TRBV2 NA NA TGTGCCAGCACCTATACAGGGCCCGGCTACACCTTC CASTYTGPGYTF
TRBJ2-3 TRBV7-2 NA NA TGTGCCAGCAGCTTAGCGTTACAGATTAGCACAGATACGCAGTATTTT CASSLALQISTDTQYF
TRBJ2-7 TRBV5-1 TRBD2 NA TGCGCCAGCAGCTTCCCCTCTAGCGGGGGGGCCCTCGACGAGCAGTACTTC CASSFPSSGGALDEQYF
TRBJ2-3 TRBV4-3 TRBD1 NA TGCGCCAGCAGCCCCCGCCCGACAGGGGGCCGGACAGATACGCAGTATTTT CASSPRPTGGRTDTQYF
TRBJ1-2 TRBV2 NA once TGTGCCAGCAGCTACAGGGAACCCTACGCCGACTATGGCTACACCTTC CASSYREPYADYGYTF
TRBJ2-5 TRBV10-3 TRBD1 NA TGTGCCATCAGTGAGTCAGGTTTAGGACCGAAGGGGGCGTTCCAAGAGACCCAGTACTTC CAISESGLGPKGAFQETQYF
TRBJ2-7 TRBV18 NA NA TGTGCCAGCTCACCGAGAAGGGGCCTTTACGAGCAGTACTTC CASSPRRGLYEQYF
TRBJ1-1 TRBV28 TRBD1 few TGTGCCAGCAGTTTAGACGGCAGGGGGCCCACTGAAGCTTTCTTT CASSLDGRGPTEAFF
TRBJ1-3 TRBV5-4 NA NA TGTGCCAGCAGCTTGGCCGGACAGGGAAACACCATATATTTT CASSLAGQGNTIYF
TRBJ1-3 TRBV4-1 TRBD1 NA TGCGCCAGCAGCCAAGGACAGGGGGCGGGTGGAAACACCATATATTTT CASSQGQGAGGNTIYF
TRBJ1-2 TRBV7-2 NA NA TGTGCCAGCAGCTCTCGCGCAGGGGATAACTATGGCTACACCTTC CASSSRAGDNYGYTF
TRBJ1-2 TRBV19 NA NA TGTGCCAGTAGTCAGGCAGGTCGCAACTATGGCTACACCTTC CASSQAGRNYGYTF
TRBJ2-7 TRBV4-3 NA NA TGCGCCAGCAGCCGTCCTCGGGGGAAGCTGTACTTC CASSRPRGKLYF
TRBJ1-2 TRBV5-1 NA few TGCGCCAGCAGCTCTGGGGGCAGTACTAACTATGGCTACACCTTC CASSSGGSTNYGYTF
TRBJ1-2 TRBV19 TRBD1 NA TGTGCCAGTAGTACATTGGGGACAGCTTTTAACTATGGCTACACCTTC CASSTLGTAFNYGYTF
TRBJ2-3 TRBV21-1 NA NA TGTGCCAGCAGCCTACTAGCGGATACGCAGTATTTT CASSLLADTQYF
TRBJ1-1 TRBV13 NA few TGTGCCAGCAGCCCAGGGAATGTGAACACTGAAGCTTTCTTT CASSPGNVNTEAFF